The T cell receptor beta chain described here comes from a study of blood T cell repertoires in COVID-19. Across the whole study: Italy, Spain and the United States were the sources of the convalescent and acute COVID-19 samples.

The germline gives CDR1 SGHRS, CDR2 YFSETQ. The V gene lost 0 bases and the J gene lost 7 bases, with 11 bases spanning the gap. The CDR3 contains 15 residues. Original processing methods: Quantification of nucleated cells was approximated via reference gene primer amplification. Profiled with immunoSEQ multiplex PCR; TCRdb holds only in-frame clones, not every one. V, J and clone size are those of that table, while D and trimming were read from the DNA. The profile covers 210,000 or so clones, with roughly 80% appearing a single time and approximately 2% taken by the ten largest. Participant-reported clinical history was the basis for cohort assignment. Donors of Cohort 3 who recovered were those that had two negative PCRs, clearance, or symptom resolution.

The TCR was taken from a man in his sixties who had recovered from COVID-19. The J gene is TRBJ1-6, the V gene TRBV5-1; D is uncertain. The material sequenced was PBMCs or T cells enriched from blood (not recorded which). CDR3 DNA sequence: TGCGCCAGCAGCTTGGGCCCAGGCCCCAATTCACCCCTCCACTTT. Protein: CASSLGPGPNSPLHF.